This passage covers 17 T cell receptor beta chains from one sample sequenced in a study of T cell repertoires in cytomegalovirus infection. MiXCR, applied by TCRdb to the reads, yields one record per CDR3 protein. The sample has 740,000 or so distinct CDR3 sequences, 35% to 45% seen once. The specimen was PBMCs. The receptors were sampled from a human donor in good health (CMV status not recorded). Some clones in this sample may be carry-over from other donors' samples.

The chain is built from TRBV6-6 and TRBJ1-5; no clear D gene. Looked up from germline, CDR1 is MNHNY and CDR2 is SVGAGI (reference sequence). This CDR3 region has 14 residues. V gave up 0 bases and J gave up 7 bases, with 10 bases separating them. The CDR3 bases are TGTGCCAGCAGTTACTCTGGCCAGCTACAGCCCCAGCATTTT. It codes for CASSYSGQLQPQHF.

V is TRBV19 and J is TRBJ1-5; no definite D call. The CDR3 is 15 amino acids. Trimming took 5 bases from V and 4 from J, leaving 15 bases between them. In germline, CDR1 is LNHDA, CDR2 SQIVND (reference sequence). CDR3 DNA: TGTGCCAGTAGTCTCCCCACGGTTGGGAATCAGCCCCAGCATTTT. It yields the protein CASSLPTVGNQPQHF.

A word on this clonotype: A read error may explain this, as a much larger clone is one base away. The rearrangement uses TRBV7-9 and TRBJ1-1; D is possibly TRBD1 (6 bases). Germline values: CDR1 SEHNR, CDR2 FQNEAQ (reference sequence). V shed 5 bases and J shed 1 base, with 8 bases lying between them. The CDR3 length is 13 residues. CDR3 nucleotide sequence: TGTGCCAGCAGCATGACAGGGAACACTGAAGCTTTCTTT. This gives the protein CASSMTGNTEAFF.

This clonotype was counted between two and nine times. As DNA, the CDR3 is TGTGCCAGCAGTTCCCCGGGACTTCCTAACACTGAAGCTTTCTTT. It encodes CASSSPGLPNTEAFF. V gene TRBV27 combines with J gene TRBJ1-1; TRBD1 is a possible D gene (5 bases). The CDR3 is 15 amino acids. Germline V gene sequence: CDR1 MNHEY, CDR2 SMNVEV (reference sequence). V dropped 4 bases and J dropped 2 bases, with 14 bases sitting between them.

Of note for this clonotype: Relative to the germline gene, one junction end is altered; a read error may explain this. V usage is TRBV6-5 and J usage is TRBJ2-1, with TRBD2 matching 10 bases. Germline V gene lookup returns CDR1 MNHEY and CDR2 SVGAGI. The CDR3 is made up of 16 amino acids. The CDR3 is CARSSLSSGSYNEQFF. The CDR3 region has the DNA TGTGCCCGCAGCTCGCTTTCTAGCGGGAGTTACAATGAGCAGTTCTTC.

A single count supports this clonotype. The rearrangement links TRBV10-3 to TRBJ1-3, with a tentative D call TRBD1 (6 bases). Germline V CDR1 and CDR2: ENHRY, SYGVKD. V was clipped by 10 bases and J by 1 base, with 11 bases between them. The CDR3 sequence is 13 residues long. The CDR3 spells CATSGTSGNTIYF. The CDR3 nucleotides read TGTGCCACGAGCGGGACATCTGGAAACACCATATATTTT.

This clonotype was observed a handful of times. The CDR3 DNA reads TGTGCCAGCAGTTTTGCCGGGACAGGGATCGCAGATACGCAGTATTTT. Its translation is CASSFAGTGIADTQYF. The chain couples TRBV27 to TRBJ2-3; TRBD1 agrees at 9 bases. Germline lookup yields CDR1 MNHEY and CDR2 SMNVEV (reference sequence). The CDR3 spans 16 residues. V dropped 3 bases and J dropped 4; count of bases not matched to a gene: 8.

This chain connects TRBV6-8 to TRBJ1-1; 7 bases match TRBD1. The length of the CDR3 is 14 residues. J was trimmed by 1 base and V by 7 bases; bases with no gene match: 6. CDR1 and CDR2 from the germline V gene are MNHGY and SAAAGT. The CDR3 reads CASNAGQPNTEAFF. CDR3 DNA: TGTGCCAGCAACGCGGGACAGCCGAACACTGAAGCTTTCTTT.

This clonotype came up many times. CDR3 amino acids: CASSHGQGNSPLHF. The CDR3 DNA is TGTGCCAGCAGCCATGGACAAGGAAATTCACCCCTCCACTTT. J is TRBJ1-6 and V is TRBV7-9; D may be TRBD1 (5 bases). CDR1 and CDR2 from the germline V gene are SEHNR and FQNEAQ (reference sequence). The CDR3 runs to 14 residues. The V end lost 5 bases, the J end lost 7 bases, and 12 bases lay between the germline ends. The full variable domain, rest sourced from reference TRBV7-9 and TRBJ1-6, is DTGVSQNPRHKITKRGQNVTFRCDPISEHNRLYWYRQTLGQGPEFLTYFQNEAQLEKSRLLSDRFSAERPKGSFSTLEIQRTEQGDSAMYLCASSHGQGNSPLHFGNGTRLTVT.

This clonotype has more than one count but fewer than ten. J is TRBJ2-5 and V is TRBV28; 8 bases are a match to TRBD1. V lost 5 bases and J lost 2; bases outside the gene matches: 13. CDR1 MDHEN and CDR2 SYDVKM come from the germline V gene. The length of the CDR3 is 17 residues. The CDR3 sequence is CASSQGQELTGQETQYF. The CDR3 region has the DNA TGTGCCAGCAGTCAGGGACAGGAGTTAACAGGGCAAGAGACCCAGTACTTC.

The V call is TRBV7-2, the J call TRBJ1-1; no clear D. Trimming cost V 5 bases and J 1 base, with 11 bases left between them. The CDR3 is made up of 14 amino acids. Germline values: CDR1 SGHTA, CDR2 FQGNSA. CDR3 loop: CASSPPGANTEAFF. CDR3 bases: TGTGCCAGCAGCCCCCCAGGAGCGAACACTGAAGCTTTCTTT. The full variable domain, with the rest looked up from reference TRBV7-2 and TRBJ1-1, is GAGVSQSPSNKVTEKGKDVELRCDPISGHTALYWYRQSLGQGLEFLIYFQGNSAPDKSGLPSDRFSAERTGGSVSTLTIQRTQQEDSAVYLCASSPPGANTEAFFGQGTRLTVV.

The chain is built from TRBV4-1 and TRBJ1-6; the D gene is possibly TRBD1 (5 bases). With 4 bases removed from V and 6 bases from J, the gap between germline ends came to 13 bases. This CDR3 contains 15 residues. From germline, CDR1 is MGHRA and CDR2 YSYEKL. In DNA, the CDR3 is TGCGCCAGCAGCCTGCGGGGCGCAGTTAATTCACCCCTCCACTTT. Translated, it gives CASSLRGAVNSPLHF.

In its sample, this clonotype was seen a few times. The chain carries TRBV3-1 and TRBJ1-2; 8 positions match TRBD1. V shed 5 bases and J 7 bases; nucleotides not matched to a gene: 12. The germline V gene has CDR1 LGHDT and CDR2 YNNKEL (reference sequence). The CDR3 totals 15 residues. The CDR3 loop reads CASSRRDRPAGGYTF. CDR3 coding DNA: TGTGCCAGCAGCAGGCGGGACAGGCCGGCGGGTGGCTACACCTTC.

A few counts support this clonotype. This sequence joins TRBV3-1 and TRBJ2-5, with 7 positions matching TRBD2. This CDR3 comprises 15 residues. V was pared by 0 bases and J by 2 bases, with 3 bases of the junction left unmatched. CDR1 and CDR2 (germline): LGHDT, YNNKEL (reference sequence). Written as DNA, the CDR3 is TGTGCCAGCAGCCAAGAATGGGAGGGTCAAGAGACCCAGTACTTC. It specifies CASSQEWEGQETQYF.

The table lists this clonotype with a few counts. Just one base apart from a much larger clone, this may be a read error. This rearrangement joins TRBV7-2 to TRBJ2-3; D is undetermined. This CDR3 has 11 amino acids. Germline V CDR1 and CDR2: SGHTA, FQGNSA. Trimming stripped 4 bases from V and 4 bases from J, with 3 bases between. The CDR3: CASSWSDTQYF. As DNA, the CDR3 is TGTGCCAGCAGCTGGTCAGATACGCAGTATTTT.

The chain recombines TRBV6-8 with TRBJ1-1, with D perhaps TRBD1 (5 bases). The CDR3 totals 16 residues. V was pared by 4 bases and J by 3 bases, with 18 bases between. CDR1 and CDR2 from the germline V gene are MNHGY and SAAAGT. DNA for the CDR3: TGTGCCAGCAGTTCTGGGACGCTGGTGATGGACACTGAAGCTTTCTTT. The encoded protein is CASSSGTLVMDTEAFF.

The genes are TRBV6-5 and TRBJ2-7; no clear D gene. This CDR3 comprises 14 residues. V was shortened by 0 bases and J by 3 bases, with 9 bases between the two germline ends. Germline values: CDR1 MNHEY, CDR2 SVGAGI. The CDR3 bases are TGTGCCAGCAGTTACTCGTTCACAGACTACGAGCAGTACTTC. Translating gives CASSYSFTDYEQYF.